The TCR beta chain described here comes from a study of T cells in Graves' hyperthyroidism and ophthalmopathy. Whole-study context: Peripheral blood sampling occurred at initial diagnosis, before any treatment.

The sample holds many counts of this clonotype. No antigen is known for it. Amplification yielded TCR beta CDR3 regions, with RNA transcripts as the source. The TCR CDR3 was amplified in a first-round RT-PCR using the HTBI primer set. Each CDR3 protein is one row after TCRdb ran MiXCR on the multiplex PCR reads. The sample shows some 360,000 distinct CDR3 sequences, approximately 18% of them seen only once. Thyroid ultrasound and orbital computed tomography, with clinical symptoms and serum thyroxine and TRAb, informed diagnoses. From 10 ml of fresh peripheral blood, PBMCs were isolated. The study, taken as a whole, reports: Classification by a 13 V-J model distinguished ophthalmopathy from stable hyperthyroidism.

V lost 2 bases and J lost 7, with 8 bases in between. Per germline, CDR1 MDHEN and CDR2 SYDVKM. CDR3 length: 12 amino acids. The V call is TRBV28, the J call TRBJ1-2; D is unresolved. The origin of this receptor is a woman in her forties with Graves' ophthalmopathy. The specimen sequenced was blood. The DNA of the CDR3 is TGTGCCAGCAGTTTAACAGTCAGTGGCTACACCTTC. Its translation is CASSLTVSGYTF.